Following are 21 T cell receptor beta chains from one sample sequenced in a study of cytomegalovirus exposure and HLA in healthy donors. PCR primers comprised 60 Vbeta and 13 Jbeta primers. This table comes from immunoSEQ multiplex PCR, and its TCRdb copy is limited to in-frame clones, with some not included. The table records 180,000 or so clones, 60% to 85% of them present only once. The sample consisted of PBMCs. Every receptor here comes from a male donor in good health and CMV-seronegative.

This clone has more than one count but fewer than ten. The rearrangement links TRBV7-9 to TRBJ2-5; D perhaps matches TRBD2 (5 bases). With the DNA end fitting TRBJ2-7 better, the J assignment may be wrong. Germline CDR1 is SEHNR and CDR2 is FQNEAQ (reference sequence). The CDR3 has 14 residues. The CDR3 DNA reads as TGTGCCACCATTGGCATGAGGGTGATGGACGAGCAGTACTTC. Its translation is CATIGMRVMDEQYF.

The J gene is TRBJ1-2, the V gene TRBV4-3; D remains unclear. V shed 0 bases and J shed 4 bases, with 12 bases lying between them. This CDR3 is built from 15 residues. CDR1 and CDR2 from the germline V gene are LGHNA and YSLEER. The CDR3 spells CASSQEVAGSYGYTF. The CDR3 nucleotides are TGCGCCAGCAGCCAAGAGGTGGCCGGGAGCTATGGCTACACCTTC.

V and J are TRBV4-1 and TRBJ2-1; D call uncertain. V lost 10 bases to trimming and J lost 4 bases, with 8 bases between them. In germline, CDR1 is MGHRA, CDR2 YSYEKL. The CDR3 runs to 11 residues. Here the CDR3 reads CATRSYNEQFF. Written as DNA, the CDR3 is TGCGCCACCCGGAGTTACAATGAGCAGTTCTTC.

This clone was seen a single time. The rearrangement joins TRBV28 to TRBJ2-1; TRBD2 matches at 11 bases. This CDR3 is 14 amino acids long. The germline V gene encodes CDR1 MDHEN and CDR2 SYDVKM. V dropped 5 bases and J dropped 7; count of bases not matched to a gene: 4. CDR3 in DNA: TGTGCCAGCAGTCCTAGCGGGAGGAGGAATGAGCAGTTCTTC. Translating gives CASSPSGRRNEQFF.

The chain carries TRBV28 and TRBJ1-6; a weak D match, TRBD1 (5 bases). V lost 6 bases, J lost 9 bases, and 12 bases lay in between. Germline CDR1 reads MDHEN; CDR2 reads SYDVKM. The CDR3 totals 13 residues. CDR3 protein: CASRRYGGSPLHF. In nucleotides, the CDR3 is TGTGCCAGCAGGAGATACGGGGGTTCACCCCTCCACTTT.

This clone was counted a single time. V is TRBV6-6 and J is TRBJ1-5; D is perhaps TRBD1 (5 bases). The CDR3 has 16 amino acids. The V gene lost 5 bases and the J gene lost 2 bases, with 16 bases spanning the gap. The germline V gene encodes CDR1 MNHNY and CDR2 SVGAGI (reference sequence). CDR3 in amino acids: CASSRVAGGGNQPQHF. CDR3 nucleotide sequence: TGTGCCAGCAGTCGGGTTGCGGGGGGAGGCAATCAGCCCCAGCATTTT.

Here the CDR3 reads CASSPGTVSYEQYF. Written as DNA, the CDR3 is TGTGCCAGCTCACCTGGGACAGTATCCTACGAGCAGTACTTC. V usage is TRBV18 and J usage is TRBJ2-7, with 7 bases matching TRBD1. J was trimmed by 1 base and V by 3 bases; bases with no gene match: 3. This CDR3 is 14 amino acids long. Germline CDR1 and CDR2: KGHSH and LQKENI.

The V and J genes are TRBV7-3 and TRBJ1-2; D possibly corresponds to TRBD1 (5 bases). Trimming pared 2 bases from V and 2 bases from J, leaving 9 bases between. The CDR3 length is 14 residues. Germline CDR1 SGHTA, CDR2 FQGTGA. In DNA, the CDR3 is TGTGCCAGCAGCTTATACGGGGGGAACTATGGCTACACCTTC. Its translation is CASSLYGGNYGYTF.

The chain recombines TRBV6-1 with TRBJ1-5; D unclear. V was pared by 6 bases and J by 3 bases, with 15 bases between. CDR3 length: 15 residues. The germline gives CDR1 MNHNS, CDR2 SASEGT. CDR3 amino acids: CASRGGPFNNQPQHF. In nucleotides, the CDR3 is TGTGCCAGCAGGGGAGGACCGTTCAACAATCAGCCCCAGCATTTT.

The chain couples TRBV20-1 to TRBJ2-7; the D is unclear. CDR3 length: 11 residues. From germline, CDR1 is DFQATT and CDR2 SNEGSKA (reference sequence). Trimming took 3 bases from V and 0 from J, leaving 3 bases between them. DNA of the CDR3: TGCAGTGCTAGCTTCTCCTACGAGCAGTACTTC. This codes for CSASFSYEQYF.

The chain employs TRBV6-5 and TRBJ2-7; TRBD2 aligns across 7 bases. The CDR3 length is 14 residues. The J segment lost 4 bases and the V segment lost 7 bases, leaving 10 bases of the junction unmatched. In germline, CDR1 is MNHEY, CDR2 SVGAGI. CDR3 sequence: CASTPSGTTYEQYF. CDR3 in DNA: TGTGCCAGCACCCCCAGCGGGACGACATACGAGCAGTACTTC.

The chain employs TRBV6-5 and TRBJ2-3; D possibly corresponds to TRBD2 (5 bases). Germline CDR1 MNHEY, CDR2 SVGAGI. Trimming left V 0 bases short and J 2 bases short, with 6 bases between. The CDR3 extends over 14 amino acids. CDR3: CASSYSRDTDTQYF. The CDR3 DNA follows: TGTGCCAGCAGTTACTCCCGGGACACAGATACGCAGTATTTT.

This clone has a handful of counts. The chain joins TRBV7-9 to TRBJ2-3, with 7 bases lining up with TRBD1. Losses at the gene ends were 5 bases for V and 3 bases for J; bases not matched to a gene: 5. Germline V gives CDR1 SEHNR, CDR2 FQNEAQ (reference sequence). This CDR3 spans 14 amino acids. CDR3 DNA: TGTGCCAGCAGCCCCGGACAGGAAACAGATACGCAGTATTTT. Translation gives CASSPGQETDTQYF. The variable domain in full, completed from reference TRBV7-9 and TRBJ2-3, reads DTGVSQNPRHKITKRGQNVTFRCDPISEHNRLYWYRQTLGQGPEFLTYFQNEAQLEKSRLLSDRFSAERPKGSFSTLEIQRTEQGDSAMYLCASSPGQETDTQYFGPGTRLTVL.

The gene calls are TRBV27 and TRBJ1-4, with D perhaps matching TRBD1 (5 bases). This CDR3 is built from 14 residues. V was pared by 5 bases and J by 8 bases, with 15 bases between. The germline CDR1 and CDR2 sequences are MNHEY and SMNVEV (reference sequence). The CDR3 sequence: CASSMIGAAEKLFF. Written as DNA, the CDR3 is TGTGCCAGCAGTATGATAGGGGCGGCCGAAAAACTGTTTTTT.

The J gene is TRBJ1-5, the V gene TRBV30; 9 nucleotides line up with TRBD1. CDR1 GTSNPN and CDR2 SVGIG come from the germline V gene (reference sequence). The CDR3 consists of 17 residues. V shed 2 bases and J 7 bases; nucleotides not matched to a gene: 15. The CDR3 DNA reads TGTGCCTGGAGTAGGGACAGGGTTGGGGGACACAAACAGCCCCAGCATTTT. Translation: CAWSRDRVGGHKQPQHF.

The V and J genes are TRBV11-2 and TRBJ1-5, with a tentative D call TRBD1 (6 bases). Germline V lookup: CDR1 SGHAT, CDR2 FQNNGV. Trimming stripped 5 bases from V and 3 bases from J, with 14 bases between. This CDR3 has 15 residues. CDR3 sequence (DNA): TGTGCCAGCAGCGCCCGTACAGGGTACAATCAGCCCCAGCATTTT. Translation gives CASSARTGYNQPQHF.

The chain uses TRBV19 and TRBJ1-5; a weak D match, TRBD1 (6 bases). The CDR3 consists of 14 residues. CDR1 LNHDA and CDR2 SQIVND come from the germline V gene (reference sequence). V lost 2 bases and J 4 bases, leaving 9 bases between the germline ends. The CDR3 region is CASSINRANQPQHF. CDR3 DNA sequence: TGTGCCAGTAGTATAAACAGGGCTAATCAGCCCCAGCATTTT.

V usage is TRBV18 and J usage is TRBJ1-2, with 11 bases identical to TRBD1. With 2 bases clipped from V and 2 bases from J, the junction kept 1 base outside the gene matches. The germline V gene has CDR1 KGHSH and CDR2 LQKENI. The CDR3 is 15 amino acids. The CDR3: CASSPGQGANYGYTF. CDR3 in DNA: TGTGCCAGCTCACCAGGACAGGGGGCGAACTATGGCTACACCTTC.

This clone was seen only once. The gene calls are TRBV4-2 and TRBJ1-5; no clear D. The CDR3 totals 15 residues. The V gene lost 0 bases and the J gene lost 1 base, with 7 bases spanning the gap. Germline V lookup: CDR1 LGHNA, CDR2 YNFKEQ. The CDR3 protein is CASSQDGGSNQPQHF. CDR3 sequence (DNA): TGTGCCAGCAGCCAAGACGGAGGGAGCAATCAGCCCCAGCATTTT.

This chain connects TRBV30 to TRBJ1-3; 9 bases are shared with TRBD1. V gave up 2 bases and J gave up 1 base; unmatched junction bases: 3. This CDR3 has 15 amino acids. Germline V gene lookup returns CDR1 GTSNPN and CDR2 SVGIG (reference sequence). In nucleotides, the CDR3 is TGTGCCTGGAGTCCCGGGACAGGGTCTGGAAACACCATATATTTT. Translating it yields CAWSPGTGSGNTIYF. The whole variable domain, filled in from reference TRBV30 and TRBJ1-3, reads SQTIHQWPATLVQPVGSPLSLECTVEGTSNPNLYWYRQAAGRGLQLLFYSVGIGQISSEVPQNLSASRPQDRQFILSSKKLLLSDSGFYLCAWSPGTGSGNTIYFGEGSWLTVV.

CDR3 amino acids: CASSQPPGRYGYTF. Here the CDR3 DNA reads TGCGCCAGCAGCCAACCCCCAGGTCGGTATGGCTACACCTTC. The chain recombines TRBV4-1 with TRBJ1-2; D unclear. In germline, CDR1 is MGHRA, CDR2 YSYEKL. Trimming took 2 bases from V and 5 from J, leaving 12 bases between them. The CDR3 extends over 14 amino acids.